This T cell receptor beta chain was sequenced for a study of long-term antiretroviral therapy in people with HIV. The overall study: The earliest specimens came about a decade ahead of the 2015 immediate-ART recommendation.

The libraries were made with immunoSEQ v3.0 at survey level. The data were produced by immunoSEQ multiplex PCR, yet TCRdb's version contains in-frame clones alone and is incomplete. The sample yields about 22,000 clones, about 79% seen once. The source material was unsorted PBMCs, sampled 0.1 years before starting antiretroviral therapy. This clonotype was obtained from a man between 18 and 29 years old with HIV.

CDR3 protein: CASSPNPGTGSSPLHF. Written as DNA, the CDR3 is TGTGCCAGCAGCCCGAACCCCGGGACAGGGAGTTCACCCCTCCACTTT. J is TRBJ1-6 and V is TRBV7-9, with 9 nucleotides matching TRBD1. The germline CDR1 and CDR2 sequences are SEHNR and FQNEAQ (reference sequence). With 5 bases clipped from V and 9 bases from J, the junction kept 11 bases outside the gene matches. The CDR3 is 16 amino acids.